These 8 T cell receptor beta chains share one sample of origin, sequenced in a study of cytomegalovirus exposure and HLA in healthy donors (dated by TCRdb to 2015 to 2018). The library came from the immunoSEQ multiplex PCR assay. The multiplex PCR relied on a mix of 60 forward primers for TCR Vbeta segments and 13 reverse primers for TCR Jbeta segments. TCRdb re-hosts the immuneACCESS table, in-frame sequences only. Its copies lack some clones; in the studies checked, an unresolved V gene accounts for under half of them, and the cause for the rest is not known. This sample holds roughly 97,000 clones; around 10% were observed only once. The leading ten clones occupy 5.1% of the sample. Sequencing input: PBMCs. Source of these receptors: a man aged 50 to 59 in good health and CMV-seropositive.

In its sample, this clone was seen a few times. V gene TRBV5-6 combines with J gene TRBJ1-1; D is perhaps TRBD1 (6 bases). Germline V lookup: CDR1 SGHDT, CDR2 YYEEEE. The CDR3 runs 13 residues. V lost 3 bases and J lost 1, with 7 bases in between. The CDR3 loop reads CASSSRGNTEAFF. The DNA of the CDR3 is TGTGCCAGCAGCTCCAGGGGGAACACTGAAGCTTTCTTT.

The chain uses TRBV25-1 and TRBJ2-2, with 11 bases that match TRBD2. This CDR3 has 16 residues. V gave up 2 bases and J gave up 4 bases; unmatched junction bases: 3. Germline loops: CDR1 MGHDK, CDR2 SYGVNS. CDR3: CASSEDSGRVTGELFF. CDR3 nucleotide sequence: TGTGCCAGCAGTGAAGATAGCGGGAGGGTCACCGGGGAGCTGTTTTTT.

The sample holds a few counts of this clone. The chain recombines TRBV7-8 with TRBJ2-1; D is possibly TRBD1 (5 bases). Looked up from germline, CDR1 is SGHVS and CDR2 is FQNEAQ. This CDR3 has 12 residues. The V gene lost 4 bases and the J gene lost 8 bases, with 9 bases spanning the gap. The CDR3 region is CASSSQGYEQFF. The CDR3 coding sequence is TGTGCCAGCAGCTCGCAGGGTTATGAGCAGTTCTTC.

A few counts support this clone. The chain is built from TRBV2 and TRBJ1-5, with 8 bases fitting TRBD1. Trimming took 6 bases from V and 3 from J; bases not matched to a gene: 1. Per the germline V gene, CDR1 is SNHLY and CDR2 is FYNNEI. The CDR3 is made up of 13 amino acids. CDR3 coding DNA: TGTGCCAGCAGGGGACAGGCCAATCAGCCCCAGCATTTT. Its translation: CASRGQANQPQHF.

This rearrangement joins TRBV13 to TRBJ1-1; D possibly corresponds to TRBD1 (5 bases). CDR3 size: 15 residues. Germline values: CDR1 PRHDT, CDR2 FYEKMQ (reference sequence). The V gene lost 7 bases and the J gene lost 1 base, with 16 bases spanning the gap. The CDR3 loop is CASTSGESGNTEAFF. CDR3 DNA sequence: TGTGCCAGCACCTCGGGGGAATCAGGGAACACTGAAGCTTTCTTT.

This clone has more than one count but fewer than ten. Other DNA variants within this sample encode the same CDR3. The V and J genes are TRBV5-4 and TRBJ2-5, with D hard to call. CDR1 SGHNT and CDR2 YYREEE come from the germline V gene (reference sequence). Trimming removed 0 bases from V and 3 bases from J, with 6 bases in between. The length of the CDR3 is 13 residues. The CDR3 region has the DNA TGTGCCAGCAGCTTGGATAGAAAAGAGACCCAGTACTTC. Residues: CASSLDRKETQYF.

In its sample, this clone was seen a few times. The chain joins TRBV7-2 to TRBJ2-7; 10 bases are shared with TRBD2. Trimming removed 0 bases from V and 6 bases from J; junction bases left unmatched: 8. CDR1 and CDR2 from the germline V gene are SGHTA and FQGNSA. The CDR3 contains 16 residues. CDR3 sequence reads: CASSLATLAGAREQYF. In nucleotides, the CDR3 is TGTGCCAGCAGCTTAGCAACCCTAGCGGGAGCGCGCGAGCAGTACTTC.

The rearrangement joins TRBV11-3 to TRBJ2-7; 7 nucleotides align to TRBD1. The CDR3 totals 14 residues. V lost 5 bases to trimming and J lost 6 bases; unmatched junction nucleotides: 10. Germline V gives CDR1 SGHNT, CDR2 YENEEA. The CDR3 nucleotides read TGTGCCAGCAGCGGACCGGGACAGTTCGGCGAGCAGTACTTC. Protein product: CASSGPGQFGEQYF.